Presented here are 29 T cell receptor beta chains from one specimen sequenced in a study of chemoradiotherapy in HPV16-positive cancers. The table came from immunoSEQ multiplex PCR; TCRdb's copy has only in-frame clones and leaves some out. The table includes approximately 9,400 clones, roughly nine tenths detected once. This sample comprised blood, obtained from a patient who underwent chemoradiotherapy. These receptors were taken from a human donor with HPV-associated anogenital cancer.

The CDR3 nucleotides are TGCGCCAGCAGCCAGGGTCCGGCGAACACTGAAGCTTTCTTT. Amino acids: CASSQGPANTEAFF. The rearrangement joins TRBV4-1 to TRBJ1-1; the D is unclear. V was clipped by 3 bases and J by 1 base, with 9 bases between them. Germline values: CDR1 MGHRA, CDR2 YSYEKL. CDR3 length: 14 amino acids.

The rearrangement uses TRBV5-5 and TRBJ1-2, with D possibly matching TRBD1 (6 bases). This CDR3 is built from 14 residues. With 2 bases removed from V and 4 bases from J, the gap between germline ends came to 12 bases. CDR1 and CDR2 (germline): SGHKS, YYEKEE (reference sequence). Here the CDR3 DNA reads TGTGCCAGCAGCTTTCCGGGACAAGTCTATGGCTACACCTTC. As protein: CASSFPGQVYGYTF.

The chain couples TRBV7-4 to TRBJ2-7; D is possibly TRBD1 (6 bases). CDR1 SGHVT and CDR2 SQSDAQ come from the germline V gene. V lost 1 base and J 5 bases, leaving 27 bases between the germline ends. The CDR3 is 19 amino acids. In DNA form, the CDR3 reads TGTGCCAGCAGCTTAGGGGATTGTTATTACAGGGTAAAAGGCCACGAGCAGTACTTC. Its translation: CASSLGDCYYRVKGHEQYF.

The rearrangement joins TRBV29-1 to TRBJ1-2, with D possibly being TRBD1 (6 bases). The V and J ends lost 4 bases and 6 bases respectively, with 12 bases between them. CDR1 SQVTM and CDR2 ANQGSEA come from the germline V gene. The CDR3 loop spans 12 amino acids. CDR3 bases: TGCAGCGTTGTTTACAGGGCTCATGGCTACACCTTC. Translating gives CSVVYRAHGYTF.

Details on this clone: The junction differs from germline at one of its ends, possibly a read error. The CDR3, as DNA: TGTGCTAGCAGCCCGACAGGGAAAGAGACCCAGTACTTC. Amino acid sequence: CASSPTGKETQYF. This chain connects TRBV7-7 to TRBJ2-5; TRBD1 matches at 7 bases. Germline V gene lookup returns CDR1 SSHAT and CDR2 FNYEAQ (reference sequence). This CDR3 contains 13 residues.

The rearrangement joins TRBV7-6 to TRBJ2-2; D may be TRBD1 (6 bases). V lost 4 bases and J 2 bases, leaving 8 bases between the germline ends. This CDR3 comprises 14 residues. CDR1 and CDR2 (germline): SGHVS, FNYEAQ. CDR3 nucleotide sequence: TGTGCCAGCAGCTCGGACAGTAACACCGGGGAGCTGTTTTTT. This encodes CASSSDSNTGELFF.

The V gene is TRBV7-9, the J gene TRBJ2-3; D gene unclear. V lost 4 bases and J lost 0, with 8 bases in between. The germline gives CDR1 SEHNR, CDR2 FQNEAQ (reference sequence). The CDR3 is made up of 14 amino acids. The CDR3 is CASSWATSTDTQYF. CDR3 in DNA: TGTGCCAGCAGCTGGGCCACTAGCACAGATACGCAGTATTTT.

This rearrangement joins TRBV5-6 to TRBJ1-2; maybe TRBD1 (5 bases). Germline V gene data show CDR1 as SGHDT and CDR2 as YYEEEE. CDR3 length equals 15 residues. The ends were cut back, 1 base at V and 4 bases at J, with 14 bases in the middle. For the CDR3, the DNA is TGTGCCAGCAGCTTGCAGGTTGACAGTACCTATGGCTACACCTTC. It translates to CASSLQVDSTYGYTF.

V usage is TRBV4-1 and J usage is TRBJ1-1; D gene unclear. CDR1 is MGHRA and CDR2 is YSYEKL in the germline V gene. The CDR3 contains 15 residues. V shed 0 bases and J shed 1 base, with 9 bases lying between them. This chain's CDR3 is CASSQDNSPNTEAFF. In DNA form, the CDR3 reads TGCGCCAGCAGCCAAGACAACAGCCCGAACACTGAAGCTTTCTTT.

This clone appeared a few times. This sequence joins TRBV7-9 and TRBJ1-2; D remains ambiguous. Germline CDR1 and CDR2: SEHNR and FQNEAQ (reference sequence). V was clipped by 1 base and J by 7 bases, with 10 bases between them. The CDR3 loop spans 13 amino acids. CDR3 in DNA: TGTGCCAGCAGCTTAGAAGGGAACGGTGGCTACACCTTC. Its translation: CASSLEGNGGYTF. Drawing the rest from reference TRBV7-9 and TRBJ1-2, the complete variable domain is DTGVSQNPRHKITKRGQNVTFRCDPISEHNRLYWYRQTLGQGPEFLTYFQNEAQLEKSRLLSDRFSAERPKGSFSTLEIQRTEQGDSAMYLCASSLEGNGGYTFGSGTRLTVV.

The chain couples TRBV30 to TRBJ1-5, with D uncertain. Looked up from germline, CDR1 is GTSNPN and CDR2 is SVGIG (reference sequence). V was pared by 0 bases and J by 3 bases, with 9 bases between. The CDR3 covers 14 residues. The CDR3 DNA reads TGTGCCTGGAGTGTATCAGGCCCCAATCAGCCCCAGCATTTT. It translates to CAWSVSGPNQPQHF.

The J gene is TRBJ2-5, the V gene TRBV20-1; D gene uncertain. Trimming cost V 7 bases and J 2 bases, with 8 bases left between them. From germline, CDR1 is DFQATT and CDR2 SNEGSKA (reference sequence). This CDR3 comprises 11 residues. The CDR3, as DNA: TGCAGTGGGCAGATTCAAGAGACCCAGTACTTC. Protein sequence: CSGQIQETQYF.

This clone was detected only once. The chain links TRBV4-2 to TRBJ2-2, with D perhaps matching TRBD2 (5 bases). This CDR3 is 17 amino acids long. Trimming removed 0 bases from V and 3 bases from J, with 14 bases in between. Germline V gene lookup returns CDR1 LGHNA and CDR2 YNFKEQ. The CDR3: CASSQDNGLEDTGELFF. The CDR3 DNA sequence: TGTGCCAGCAGCCAAGATAACGGCCTGGAGGACACCGGGGAGCTGTTTTTT.

V and J are TRBV19 and TRBJ1-1; weak D call: TRBD1 (5 bases). The CDR3 consists of 16 residues. V was trimmed by 6 bases and J by 0 bases, leaving 17 bases between them. Germline CDR1 reads LNHDA; CDR2 reads SQIVND (reference sequence). The CDR3 sequence is CASRFRGSGVNTEAFF. The CDR3 nucleotides are TGTGCCAGTAGATTCCGAGGGTCGGGGGTGAACACTGAAGCTTTCTTT.

This clone was counted only a few times. The chain couples TRBV2 to TRBJ1-2; possibly TRBD1 for D (5 bases). The V end was cut by 5 bases, the J end by 8 bases, with 21 bases between. This CDR3 comprises 15 residues. CDR1 and CDR2 from the germline V gene are SNHLY and FYNNEI. In DNA form, the CDR3 reads TGTGCCAGCAGTAGCCGGGCGACGTTATCAGGGGGCTACACCTTC. It specifies CASSSRATLSGGYTF.

J is TRBJ2-2 and V is TRBV28; D gene uncertain. CDR3 length: 13 residues. V lost 6 bases and J lost 0, with 5 bases in between. In germline, CDR1 is MDHEN, CDR2 SYDVKM. The CDR3 spells CASSSTNTGELFF. CDR3 bases: TGTGCCAGCAGCAGTACGAACACCGGGGAGCTGTTTTTT.

The J gene is TRBJ1-2, the V gene TRBV25-1, with 8 positions matching TRBD1. The CDR3 is 13 residues long. J lost 11 bases, V lost 1 base, and 6 bases had no gene match. Germline values: CDR1 MGHDK, CDR2 SYGVNS. This CDR3 reads CASSEWDRTLYTF. The CDR3, as DNA: TGTGCCAGCAGTGAATGGGACAGGACCTTGTACACCTTC.

The chain recombines TRBV15 with TRBJ1-2; a possible D gene is TRBD1 (5 bases). CDR3 length equals 15 residues. Germline CDR1 reads LNHNV; CDR2 reads YYDKDF (reference sequence). V was pared by 0 bases and J by 3 bases, with 11 bases between. CDR3 bases: TGTGCCACCAGCAGAGATGTCAGGGAGGACTATGGCTACACCTTC. It specifies CATSRDVREDYGYTF.

The chain employs TRBV19 and TRBJ1-4; D gene ambiguous. There are 14 residues in the CDR3. Trimming removed 7 bases at V and 0 bases at J, with 9 bases between. Germline CDR1 LNHDA, CDR2 SQIVND (reference sequence). The CDR3 is CASNSRATNEKLFF. Written as DNA, the CDR3 is TGTGCCAGTAACTCCAGAGCAACTAATGAAAAACTGTTTTTT.

The gene calls are TRBV11-2 and TRBJ2-7; 7 bases line up with TRBD2. V trimming: 3 bases; J trimming: 2 bases; junction bases outside the gene matches: 7. CDR3 length: 15 amino acids. Per the germline V gene, CDR1 is SGHAT and CDR2 is FQNNGV. The DNA of the CDR3 is TGTGCCAGCAGCTTTAACCGGGACTACCCCTACGAGCAGTACTTC. It is translated as CASSFNRDYPYEQYF.

Written as DNA, the CDR3 is TGTGCCAGCAGCGACGGCGGCACCTATAATTCACCCCTCCACTTT. The encoded protein is CASSDGGTYNSPLHF. The chain carries TRBV9 and TRBJ1-6; no clear D gene. The germline gives CDR1 SGDLS, CDR2 YYNGEE. V dropped 3 bases and J dropped 2 bases, with 9 bases sitting between them. CDR3 size: 15 residues.

The chain recombines TRBV12-2 with TRBJ1-1; TRBD1, the D gene given by the table, was not confirmed from the DNA. TRBV12-2 counts as a pseudogene. CDR3 length: 20 amino acids. The CDR3 region has the DNA TGTGCAAGTCGCCTACCATTCTGCGTCCCACGGGACAGGGGCCACACTGAAGCTTTCTTT. Its protein product is CASRLPFCVPRDRGHTEAFF.

The chain has TRBV19 and TRBJ2-2, with D possibly matching TRBD2 (10 bases). The V end lost 5 bases, the J end lost 3 bases, and 28 bases lay between the germline ends. CDR1 LNHDA and CDR2 SQIVND come from the germline V gene (reference sequence). This CDR3 has 20 amino acids. CDR3 region: CASSRTGAATSGTHTGELFF. The CDR3, as DNA: TGTGCCAGTAGTCGGACAGGGGCCGCTACTAGCGGGACCCACACCGGGGAGCTGTTTTTT.

V usage is TRBV27 and J usage is TRBJ2-3; weak D call: TRBD1 (6 bases). Germline lookup yields CDR1 MNHEY and CDR2 SMNVEV (reference sequence). The CDR3 length is 14 residues. V was cut by 4 bases and J by 6 bases, with 14 bases left in between. The CDR3 loop reads CASSYRLQGDTQYF. The CDR3 bases are TGTGCCAGCAGTTACCGTCTCCAGGGGGATACGCAGTATTTT.

This chain links TRBV10-1 with TRBJ1-1, with D possibly matching TRBD1 (6 bases). V lost 6 bases and J 1 base, leaving 9 bases between the germline ends. Germline V gene data show CDR1 as WNHNN and CDR2 as SYGVQD (reference sequence). The CDR3 consists of 13 residues. DNA for the CDR3: TGCGCCAGCAGAAAGGGGGGGAACACTGAAGCTTTCTTT. This translates into CASRKGGNTEAFF.

The chain joins TRBV2 to TRBJ1-5, with D perhaps matching TRBD1 (6 bases). This CDR3 contains 14 residues. Trimming pared 4 bases from V and 4 bases from J, leaving 11 bases between. Germline values: CDR1 SNHLY, CDR2 FYNNEI. CDR3 residues: CASSGGGQNQPQHF. CDR3 in DNA: TGTGCCAGCAGTGGGGGGGGGCAAAATCAGCCCCAGCATTTT. The whole variable domain, remainder taken from reference TRBV2 and TRBJ1-5, is EPEVTQTPSHQVTQMGQEVILRCVPISNHLYFYWYRQILGQKVEFLVSFYNNEISEKSEIFDDQFSVERPDGSNFTLKIRSTKLEDSAMYFCASSGGGQNQPQHFGDGTRLSIL.

This chain joins TRBV2 and TRBJ1-2, with 7 bases matching TRBD1. The germline V gene encodes CDR1 SNHLY and CDR2 FYNNEI. V shed 6 bases, J shed 6 bases, and the junction held 7 bases outside the gene matches. CDR3 length: 13 residues. The CDR3 sequence is CASSPRGGNGYTF. The CDR3, as DNA: TGTGCCAGCAGCCCCAGGGGGGGAAATGGCTACACCTTC.

J is TRBJ2-6 and V is TRBV27; no clear D. CDR3 length: 15 amino acids. Germline CDR1 MNHEY, CDR2 SMNVEV (reference sequence). Trimming removed 3 bases at V and 0 bases at J, with 6 bases between. The CDR3 sequence is CASSFVGSGANVLTF. Written as DNA, the CDR3 is TGTGCCAGCAGTTTTGTGGGCTCTGGGGCCAACGTCCTGACTTTC.

The chain has TRBV4-1 and TRBJ2-1; maybe TRBD2 (6 bases). This CDR3 has 16 residues. The V end lost 1 base, the J end lost 7 bases, and 17 bases lay between the germline ends. CDR1 is MGHRA and CDR2 is YSYEKL in the germline V gene. This CDR3 is CASSQAGDSSRNEQFF. CDR3 nucleotides: TGCGCCAGCAGCCAAGCCGGGGACTCGTCACGAAATGAGCAGTTCTTC.